These 30 T cell receptor beta chains were sequenced from one sample in a study of read filtering for tumor transcriptome and immune sequencing. Molecular barcoded adaptors covering alpha/delta and beta/gamma chains were used on about 390 ng RNA. MiXCR was run by TCRdb on the reads, yielding one entry per CDR3 protein. The sample lists fewer than 90,000 distinct CDR3 sequences; more than 9% were seen once. Sequenced: a population of CD138-negative cells sorted from bone marrow. Receptors were obtained from a donor older than 35 with multiple myeloma.

This clonotype was seen at least ten times. The chain combines TRBV29-1 with TRBJ2-7; D could derive from TRBD1 or TRBD2 (5 bases each). CDR3 length: 13 amino acids. The germline V gene has CDR1 SQVTM and CDR2 ANQGSEA. The V end was cut by 5 bases, the J end by 3 bases, with 14 bases between. CDR3 DNA: TGCAGCGTTCCCGGGACGGAGAACTACGAGCAGTACTTC. It translates to CSVPGTENYEQYF.

The chain combines TRBV29-1 with TRBJ1-5; possible D gene TRBD1, 6 bases. CDR1 is SQVTM and CDR2 is ANQGSEA in the germline V gene. Trimming took 5 bases from V and 2 from J, leaving 13 bases between them. This CDR3 has 14 amino acids. The CDR3 sequence is CSVTPGAGNQPQHF. The CDR3 bases are TGCAGCGTTACACCGGGGGCAGGCAATCAGCCCCAGCATTTT.

Regarding this clonotype: It may be a read error: a sequence one base away is much more abundant. The gene calls are TRBV20-1 and TRBJ2-7; possibly TRBD2 for D (5 bases). V lost 0 bases and J 2 bases, leaving 14 bases between the germline ends. The CDR3 sequence is 15 residues long. CDR1 is DFQATT, CDR2 SNEGSKA, per germline (reference sequence). CDR3 coding DNA: TGCAGTGCTAGAGATAACCCCGAGGGAACCTACGAGCAGTACTTC. It specifies CSARDNPEGTYEQYF.

This clonotype was recorded at least ten times. The rearrangement links TRBV29-1 to TRBJ2-1; maybe TRBD2 (6 bases). CDR1 and CDR2 (germline): SQVTM, ANQGSEA. Between the trimmed V and J ends, which lost 6 bases and 0 bases, there was a span of 12 bases. The CDR3 contains 14 residues. CDR3 region: CSVLPSASYNEQFF. Here the CDR3 DNA reads TGCAGCGTCCTTCCTAGCGCCTCCTACAATGAGCAGTTCTTC.

This clonotype was seen ten or more times. The V call is TRBV5-1, the J call TRBJ2-3; the match to TRBD1 covers 9 bases. Germline V lookup: CDR1 SGHRS, CDR2 YFSETQ. The trim removed 4 bases at V and 3 bases at J, leaving 9 bases unmatched. This CDR3 comprises 16 residues. The CDR3 DNA is TGCGCCAGCAGCGTAGCCGGACAGGGGAAGACAGATACGCAGTATTTT. Amino acids: CASSVAGQGKTDTQYF.

This clonotype was counted many times. This chain connects TRBV28 to TRBJ2-3, with D possibly matching TRBD2 (6 bases). Germline V gives CDR1 MDHEN, CDR2 SYDVKM. V shed 3 bases and J shed 3 bases, with 10 bases lying between them. This CDR3 is 14 amino acids long. This chain's CDR3 is CASSFVAGTDTQYF. CDR3 bases: TGTGCCAGCAGTTTCGTCGCGGGAACAGATACGCAGTATTTT.

This clonotype has just a few counts. This chain links TRBV25-1 with TRBJ1-1; 8 bases fit TRBD1. Germline CDR1 and CDR2: MGHDK and SYGVNS. CDR3 length equals 13 residues. The trim removed 8 bases at V and 3 bases at J, leaving 5 bases unmatched. The CDR3 loop is CASGTGGDTEAFF. The CDR3 region has the DNA TGTGCCAGCGGTACAGGGGGAGACACTGAAGCTTTCTTT.

The chain joins TRBV5-1 to TRBJ2-1; 10 bases agree with TRBD2. The germline V gene encodes CDR1 SGHRS and CDR2 YFSETQ. The length of the CDR3 is 14 residues. Unmatched junction bases numbered 4, after V lost 6 bases and J lost 4 bases. CDR3 loop: CASNGLAAYNEQFF. CDR3 in DNA: TGCGCCAGCAACGGACTAGCGGCTTACAATGAGCAGTTCTTC.

This clonotype was found many times. This sequence joins TRBV19 and TRBJ2-1; 9 nucleotides agree with TRBD2. Germline V gives CDR1 LNHDA, CDR2 SQIVND (reference sequence). The J segment lost 8 bases and the V segment lost 3 bases, leaving 5 bases of the junction unmatched. This CDR3 contains 14 residues. The CDR3 region has the DNA TGTGCCAGTAGTATTGGGCGGGAGGGCCATGAGCAGTTCTTC. Translation gives CASSIGREGHEQFF.

This clonotype was picked up many times. The chain joins TRBV12-3 or TRBV12-4 to TRBJ1-1; D is unresolved. CDR3 length: 13 amino acids. V shed 5 bases and J shed 9 bases, with 16 bases lying between them. The CDR3 sequence: CASSLDGPYQAFF. CDR3 bases: TGTGCCAGCAGTCTGGACGGCCCATACCAAGCTTTCTTT.

This clonotype was seen a handful of times. This chain uses TRBV7-9 with TRBJ2-3; D may be TRBD1 (6 bases). The V and J ends lost 6 bases and 2 bases respectively, with 12 bases between them. CDR1 is SEHNR and CDR2 is FQNEAQ in the germline V gene (reference sequence). This CDR3 is built from 14 residues. DNA of the CDR3: TGTGCCAGCAGTCGGGACATCTACACAGATACGCAGTATTTT. This translates into CASSRDIYTDTQYF.

At least ten counts were recorded for this clonotype. The V call is TRBV7-2, the J call TRBJ2-1; the D is unclear. The CDR3 length is 14 residues. Germline V gene sequence: CDR1 SGHTA, CDR2 FQGNSA. Trimming stripped 5 bases from V and 8 bases from J, with 16 bases between. The CDR3 DNA is TGTGCCAGCAGCCCCTCACAAGAAGAGGATGAGCAGTTCTTC. Its translation: CASSPSQEEDEQFF. Full variable domain (outside the CDR3, taken from reference TRBV7-2 and TRBJ2-1): GAGVSQSPSNKVTEKGKDVELRCDPISGHTALYWYRQSLGQGLEFLIYFQGNSAPDKSGLPSDRFSAERTGGSVSTLTIQRTQQEDSAVYLCASSPSQEEDEQFFGPGTRLTVL.

This clonotype turned up a few times. A much larger clone lies a single base off, so this may be a read error. The chain links TRBV2 to TRBJ1-2, with TRBD1 matching 9 bases. The CDR3 runs 15 residues. Germline V gene lookup returns CDR1 SNHLY and CDR2 FYNNEI. Losses at the gene ends were 2 bases for V and 9 bases for J; bases not matched to a gene: 10. The CDR3 nucleotides are TGTGCCAGCAGTGAATCCGGGGACAGGGTGATTTGCTACACCTTC. It translates to CASSESGDRVICYTF.

This clonotype was counted at least ten times. The chain carries TRBV7-2 and TRBJ2-5; D gene ambiguous. This CDR3 has 18 amino acids. V shed 2 bases and J shed 2 bases, with 21 bases lying between them. Germline V CDR1 and CDR2: SGHTA, FQGNSA. The CDR3 spells CASSLRSWAGEGQETQYF. The CDR3 region has the DNA TGTGCCAGCAGCTTAAGGTCTTGGGCAGGAGAAGGTCAAGAGACCCAGTACTTC.

This clonotype came up many times. The chain carries TRBV2 and TRBJ2-5; TRBD2 matches 7 bases. From germline, CDR1 is SNHLY and CDR2 FYNNEI. The trim removed 10 bases at V and 2 bases at J, leaving 16 bases unmatched. This CDR3 spans 16 amino acids. The CDR3 region is CATGGGPYNGQETQYF. The CDR3 DNA follows: TGTGCCACCGGGGGAGGGCCCTACAATGGACAAGAGACCCAGTACTTC.

This clonotype showed up many times. V and J are TRBV6-5 and TRBJ1-1, with D uncertain. V lost 7 bases and J lost 5, with 26 bases in between. The CDR3 runs to 17 residues. Per germline, CDR1 MNHEY and CDR2 SVGAGI. CDR3 region: CASTSGRAPRMRTEAFF. The CDR3 DNA sequence: TGTGCCAGCACCTCGGGGAGGGCCCCGCGCATGAGGACTGAAGCTTTCTTT.

This clonotype was seen ten or more times. In DNA, the CDR3 is TGTGCCACCTACCTCAGCGATCAGCCCCAGCATTTT. It encodes CATYLSDQPQHF. V usage is TRBV24-1 and J usage is TRBJ1-5; D is unclear. V was pared by 9 bases and J by 5 bases, with 10 bases between. Germline CDR1 reads KGHDR; CDR2 reads SFDVKD. The CDR3 extends over 12 amino acids.

This clonotype showed up many times. This rearrangement joins TRBV29-1 to TRBJ1-1; D unresolved. There are 12 residues in the CDR3. V lost 4 bases and J lost 4, with 10 bases in between. In germline, CDR1 is SQVTM, CDR2 ANQGSEA. CDR3 region: CSVVEGVTEAFF. CDR3 nucleotides: TGCAGCGTTGTTGAGGGAGTCACTGAAGCTTTCTTT.

This clonotype was counted many times. The chain combines TRBV12-3 or TRBV12-4 with TRBJ1-1; D call uncertain. The CDR3 totals 13 residues. V lost 3 bases to trimming and J lost 6 bases, with 11 bases between them. The CDR3 reads CASSFDLGPEAFF. The CDR3 nucleotides are TGTGCCAGCAGTTTTGACTTGGGTCCTGAAGCTTTCTTT.

This clonotype was seen more than once but under ten times. The chain carries TRBV19 and TRBJ1-6; D not resolved. The CDR3 runs 12 residues. The V gene's germline CDR1 is LNHDA and CDR2 SQIVND (reference sequence). Trimming removed 7 bases from V and 7 bases from J, with 8 bases in between. CDR3 nucleotides: TGTGCCAGTACGTCTATGAATTCACCCCTCCACTTT. Translating it yields CASTSMNSPLHF.

Many counts were recorded for this clonotype. The chain uses TRBV30 and TRBJ1-4, with 10 bases aligning to TRBD1. V trimming: 3 bases; J trimming: 11 bases; junction bases outside the gene matches: 3. This CDR3 region has 12 residues. CDR1 is GTSNPN and CDR2 is SVGIG in the germline V gene (reference sequence). The CDR3 loop is CAWSAGQGKLFF. CDR3 sequence (DNA): TGTGCCTGGAGCGCGGGACAGGGGAAACTGTTTTTT.

This clonotype was counted many times. The chain is built from TRBV5-1 and TRBJ2-1; the D gene is possibly TRBD1 (5 bases). The germline gives CDR1 SGHRS, CDR2 YFSETQ. The V gene lost 1 base and the J gene lost 5 bases, with 7 bases spanning the gap. The CDR3 runs 13 residues. The CDR3 DNA is TGCGCCAGCAGCTTGACAGGTGACAATGAGCAGTTCTTC. It codes for CASSLTGDNEQFF.

As to this clonotype: This likely comes from a read error, as the CDR3 has no conserved phenylalanine or tryptophan at its end. This chain links TRBV5-4 with TRBJ2-1; unclear D gene. Trimming pared 3 bases from V and 2 bases from J, leaving 12 bases between. CDR1 is SGHNT and CDR2 is YYREEE in the germline V gene (reference sequence). This CDR3 comprises 15 residues. CDR3 sequence: CASSSGGGTYNEQFL. The DNA of the CDR3 is TGTGCCAGCAGCTCCGGCGGCGGAACCTACAATGAGCAGTTCCTC.

Ten or more counts support this clonotype. The chain carries TRBV5-1 and TRBJ2-5; 7 nucleotides line up with TRBD1. Germline V lookup: CDR1 SGHRS, CDR2 YFSETQ. This CDR3 comprises 19 residues. J was trimmed by 1 base and V by 4 bases; bases with no gene match: 19. As DNA, the CDR3 is TGCGCCAGCAGCCGCCAGGGGGTTCGAGCGGCAGTATTCCAAGAGACCCAGTACTTC. Protein product: CASSRQGVRAAVFQETQYF.

The V gene is TRBV3-1, the J gene TRBJ2-7; D unresolved. Per the germline V gene, CDR1 is LGHDT and CDR2 is YNNKEL (reference sequence). The CDR3 runs to 14 residues. V shed 2 bases and J shed 6 bases, with 14 bases lying between them. This chain's CDR3 is CASSQRLVSPEQYF. The CDR3 nucleotides read TGTGCCAGCAGCCAAAGGCTGGTAAGCCCCGAGCAGTACTTC.

This clonotype came up many times. V gene TRBV7-9 combines with J gene TRBJ2-3; the match to TRBD1 covers 8 bases. Germline CDR1 and CDR2: SEHNR and FQNEAQ (reference sequence). The CDR3 covers 16 residues. Unmatched junction bases numbered 8, after V lost 4 bases and J lost 2 bases. The CDR3 nucleotides are TGTGCCAGCAGCTCGTGGTCAGGGGGCTTCACAGATACGCAGTATTTT. Its translation is CASSSWSGGFTDTQYF. Supplemented by reference TRBV7-9 and TRBJ2-3, the full variable domain reads DTGVSQNPRHKITKRGQNVTFRCDPISEHNRLYWYRQTLGQGPEFLTYFQNEAQLEKSRLLSDRFSAERPKGSFSTLEIQRTEQGDSAMYLCASSSWSGGFTDTQYFGPGTRLTVL.

This clonotype was picked up many times. V gene TRBV20-1 combines with J gene TRBJ2-3, with D possibly matching TRBD2 (6 bases). There are 15 residues in the CDR3. With 2 bases removed from V and 3 bases from J, the gap between germline ends came to 15 bases. Germline V gene sequence: CDR1 DFQATT, CDR2 SNEGSKA (reference sequence). The CDR3 DNA is TGCAGTGCTAGATCGGGGGTAGCAATTACAGATACGCAGTATTTT. Translated, it gives CSARSGVAITDTQYF.

Of note for this clonotype: This may come from a read error, since a much larger clone is one base off. J is TRBJ2-5 and V is TRBV5-1, with D perhaps TRBD1 or TRBD2 (6 bases each). V gave up 3 bases and J gave up 5 bases, with 14 bases separating them. The germline V gene has CDR1 SGHRS and CDR2 YFSETQ. This CDR3 comprises 14 residues. CDR3 in amino acids: CASSSGLGGETQYF. The CDR3 DNA is TGCGCCAGCAGCTCTGGCCTGGGGGGCGAGACCCAGTACTTC.

The sample holds many counts of this clonotype. The rearrangement uses TRBV6-5 and TRBJ2-1, with TRBD2 matching 10 bases. Unmatched junction bases numbered 4, after V lost 6 bases and J lost 2 bases. Looked up from germline, CDR1 is MNHEY and CDR2 is SVGAGI. This CDR3 spans 15 amino acids. In DNA, the CDR3 is TGTGCCAGCAGATTAAGCGGGAGGGCCTACAATGAGCAGTTCTTC. Its translation is CASRLSGRAYNEQFF.

This clonotype was detected many times. This rearrangement joins TRBV3-1 to TRBJ2-1, with a weak D call TRBD2 (5 bases). This CDR3 is 16 amino acids long. The V gene's germline CDR1 is LGHDT and CDR2 YNNKEL (reference sequence). Trimming shortened V by 4 bases and J by 0 bases, and 13 bases separated the two germline ends. CDR3 bases: TGTGCCAGCAGCCTGGGGAGTTGGACCTCCTACAATGAGCAGTTCTTC. It translates to CASSLGSWTSYNEQFF.